The rows below give T cell receptor beta chains drawn from one sample of a study of blood T cell repertoires in COVID-19. Data came from immunoSEQ multiplex PCR; TCRdb stores just in-frame clones and leaves some out. In the table there are some 190,000 clones, around 85% of which are singletons. Sequencing input: PBMCs or T cells enriched from blood (not recorded which). These receptors were taken from a woman in her 30s who had recovered from COVID-19. The conserved cysteine and the conserved F or W are not part of the CDR3 here.

length	V	J	CDR3
11	TRBV5-4	TRBJ2-2	ASSLGGAGELF
14	TRBV6-4	TRBJ2-7	ASSDCLTDLSYEQY
13	TRBV28	TRBJ1-6	ASSSTGGAYSPLH
14	TRBV28	TRBJ1-5	ASSLWAGIGNQPQH
14	TRBV19	TRBJ2-3	ASIGLAGELADTQY
11	TRBV2	TRBJ2-5	ASSLGGRETQY
13	TRBV5-4	TRBJ2-6	ASSSQEGAYGVLT
14	TRBV19	TRBJ1-5	ASSLPTGGGNQPQH
11	TRBV29-1	TRBJ1-2	SVLGQGNYGYT
14	TRBV6-1	TRBJ1-5	ASSEGTALHNQPQH
14	TRBV9	TRBJ2-7	ASSPMQPSGAYEQY
19	TRBV5-1	TRBJ1-1	ASSLARAGLTNEWRNTEAF
10	TRBV9	TRBJ1-1	ASSVATTEAF
16	TRBV4-2	TRBJ2-5	ASSQDNFSGKVSETQY
13	TRBV5-1	TRBJ1-3	ASSLDGSSGNTIY
12	TRBV28	TRBJ1-2	ASSLYEGAGGYT
12	TRBV2	TRBJ1-5	ASKDGTSRGPQH
13	TRBV29-1	TRBJ2-7	SVDIGGGEAYEQY
10	TRBV9	TRBJ2-7	ASSGGPYEQY
12	TRBV21-1	TRBJ2-1	ASSKKRERNEQF
10	TRBV11-2	TRBJ1-1	ASSSGVRKAF
16	TRBV10-2	TRBJ2-1	ASSDPGTSGGSYNEQF
18	TRBV1	TRBJ2-1	TSSQDQGTSGRLNYNEQF
14	TRBV7-2	TRBJ2-5	ASSLIGQGWQETQY
15	TRBV15	TRBJ1-3	ATSRDLNRGSGNTIY
15	TRBV30	TRBJ1-1	AWSRVRDRGLNTEAF
11	TRBV7-9	TRBJ1-2	ASSFEVPYGYT
13	TRBV5-5	TRBJ1-1	ASSLATYRNTEAF
14	TRBV7-2	TRBJ1-2	ASSYRPGTGQGGYT
13	TRBV27	TRBJ1-5	ASSWDRGSGQPQH
12	TRBV18	TRBJ1-4	ASSQQRANEKLF
14	TRBV28	TRBJ1-4	ASSLYRVASNEKLF
14	TRBV3-1/TRBV3-2	TRBJ1-3	ASSQGTGASGNTIY
13	TRBV24-1	TRBJ1-2	ATSDSRRPLSGYT
11	TRBV19	TRBJ2-5	ASRTLAGETQY
10	TRBV24-1	TRBJ2-2	ATSEPAGELF
13	TRBV21-1	TRBJ1-2	ASSLRTRPHYGYT
13	TRBV7-6	TRBJ2-7	ASSATGQGSYEQY
14	TRBV9	TRBJ1-4	ASSVATGKENEKLF
11	TRBV27	TRBJ1-5	ASSLNNNQPQH